This T cell receptor beta chain was sequenced during a study of blood T cell repertoires in COVID-19. Study in general: Collection of acute and convalescent COVID-19 samples took place in the United States, Italy and Spain. From T cells, B-cell-depleted T cells, or PBMCs came the material, which was cDNA or gDNA.

Germline V gene sequence: CDR1 SNHLY, CDR2 FYNNEI. The CDR3 loop spans 15 amino acids. V lost 4 bases and J lost 8, with 15 bases in between. Original handling: Scientists estimated how many nucleated cells there were by amplifying reference gene primers. Profiled with immunoSEQ multiplex PCR; TCRdb holds only in-frame clones, not every one. From that table come the V and J calls and clone size; the DNA was used to work out D and trimming. Among about 130,000 clones listed, approximately 90% were seen once. The source of this sequence is a man over 45 with active or convalescent COVID-19. This chain uses TRBV2 with TRBJ1-6; D ambiguous. The sample comprised peripheral blood. In DNA, the CDR3 is TGTGCCAGCAGTGCAACGACAAATGAGTATTCACCCCTCCACTTT. Translating it yields CASSATTNEYSPLHF.